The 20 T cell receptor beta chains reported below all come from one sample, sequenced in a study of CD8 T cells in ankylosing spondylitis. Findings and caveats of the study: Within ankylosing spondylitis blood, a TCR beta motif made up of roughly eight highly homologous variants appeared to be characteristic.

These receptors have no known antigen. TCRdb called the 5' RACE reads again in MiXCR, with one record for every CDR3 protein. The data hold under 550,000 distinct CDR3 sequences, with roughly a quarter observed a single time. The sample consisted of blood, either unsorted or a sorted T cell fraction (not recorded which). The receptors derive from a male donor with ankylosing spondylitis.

CDR3 protein: CASSPAGGGRPSTDTQYF. CDR3 coding DNA: TGCGCCAGCAGCCCAGCGGGGGGCGGGAGACCCAGCACAGATACGCAGTATTTT. The chain has TRBV5-1 and TRBJ2-3; 9 bases match TRBD2. The germline gives CDR1 SGHRS, CDR2 YFSETQ. CDR3 length: 18 residues. Trimming removed 4 bases from V and 0 bases from J; junction bases left unmatched: 12.

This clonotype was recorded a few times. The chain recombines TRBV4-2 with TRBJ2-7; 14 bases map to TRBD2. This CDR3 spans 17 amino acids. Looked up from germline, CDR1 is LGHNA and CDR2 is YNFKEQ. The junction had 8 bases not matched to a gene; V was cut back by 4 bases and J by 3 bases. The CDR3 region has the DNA TGTGCCAGCAGCCCAAGGACTAGCGGGAGGATGGACTACGAGCAGTACTTC. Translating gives CASSPRTSGRMDYEQYF.

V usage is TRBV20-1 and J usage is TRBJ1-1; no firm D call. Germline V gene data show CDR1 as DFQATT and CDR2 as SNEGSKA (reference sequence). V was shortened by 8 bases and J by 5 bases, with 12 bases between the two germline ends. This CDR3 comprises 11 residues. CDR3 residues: CSPIRETEAFF. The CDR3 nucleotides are TGCAGTCCCATAAGGGAGACTGAAGCTTTCTTT.

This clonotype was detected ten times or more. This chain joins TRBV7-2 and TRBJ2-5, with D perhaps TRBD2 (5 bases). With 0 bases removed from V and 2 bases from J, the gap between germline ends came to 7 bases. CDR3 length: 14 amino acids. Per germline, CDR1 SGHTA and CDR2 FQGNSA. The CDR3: CASSLARTQETQYF. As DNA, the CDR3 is TGTGCCAGCAGCTTAGCAAGGACTCAAGAGACCCAGTACTTC.

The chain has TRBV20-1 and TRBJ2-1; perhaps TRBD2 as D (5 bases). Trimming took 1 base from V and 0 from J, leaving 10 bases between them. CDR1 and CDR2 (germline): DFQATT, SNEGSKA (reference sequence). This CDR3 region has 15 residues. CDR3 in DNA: TGCAGTGCTAGAGTGAGCGGAAGCTCCTACAATGAGCAGTTCTTC. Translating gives CSARVSGSSYNEQFF.

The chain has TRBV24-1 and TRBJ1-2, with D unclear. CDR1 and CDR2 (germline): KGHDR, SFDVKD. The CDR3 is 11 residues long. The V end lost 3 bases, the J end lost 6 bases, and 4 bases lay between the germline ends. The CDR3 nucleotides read TGTGCCACCAGTGATCCAAATGGCTACACCTTC. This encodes CATSDPNGYTF.

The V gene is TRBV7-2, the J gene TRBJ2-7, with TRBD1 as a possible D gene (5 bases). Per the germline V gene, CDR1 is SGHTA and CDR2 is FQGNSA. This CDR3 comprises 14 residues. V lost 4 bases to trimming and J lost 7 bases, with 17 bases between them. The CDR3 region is CASSSPQGSLEQYF. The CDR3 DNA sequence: TGTGCCAGCAGCTCCCCCCAGGGCAGTCTGGAGCAGTACTTC. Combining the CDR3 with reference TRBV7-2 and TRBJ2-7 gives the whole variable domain GAGVSQSPSNKVTEKGKDVELRCDPISGHTALYWYRQSLGQGLEFLIYFQGNSAPDKSGLPSDRFSAERTGGSVSTLTIQRTQQEDSAVYLCASSSPQGSLEQYFGPGTRLTVT.

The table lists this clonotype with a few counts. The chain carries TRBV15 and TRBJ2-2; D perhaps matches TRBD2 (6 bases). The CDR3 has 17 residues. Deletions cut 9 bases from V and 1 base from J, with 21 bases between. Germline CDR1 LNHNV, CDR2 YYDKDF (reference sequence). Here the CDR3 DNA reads TGTGCCACGATGCCTTCTGCTAGCGCCCAGAACACCGGGGAGCTGTTTTTT. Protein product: CATMPSASAQNTGELFF.

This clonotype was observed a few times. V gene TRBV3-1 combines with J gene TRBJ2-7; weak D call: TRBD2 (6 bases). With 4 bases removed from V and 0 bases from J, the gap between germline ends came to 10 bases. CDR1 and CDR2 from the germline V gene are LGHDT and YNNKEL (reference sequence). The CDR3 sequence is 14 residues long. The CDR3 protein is CASSLGTYSYEQYF. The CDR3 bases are TGTGCCAGCAGCCTTGGGACTTACTCCTACGAGCAGTACTTC.

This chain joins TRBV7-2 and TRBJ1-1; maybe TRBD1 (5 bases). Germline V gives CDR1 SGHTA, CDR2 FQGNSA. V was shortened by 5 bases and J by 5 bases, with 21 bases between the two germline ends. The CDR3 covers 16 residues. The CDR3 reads CASSRGAGYRWTEAFF. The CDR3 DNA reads TGTGCCAGCAGCCGAGGGGCAGGGTATCGGTGGACTGAAGCTTTCTTT.

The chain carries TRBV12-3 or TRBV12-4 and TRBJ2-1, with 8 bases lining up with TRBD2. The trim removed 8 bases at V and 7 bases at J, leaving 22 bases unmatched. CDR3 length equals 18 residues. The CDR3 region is CASCSSPGRSGSRNEQFF. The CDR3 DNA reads TGTGCCAGCTGTTCCTCCCCCGGGAGGAGCGGGAGCCGGAATGAGCAGTTCTTC.

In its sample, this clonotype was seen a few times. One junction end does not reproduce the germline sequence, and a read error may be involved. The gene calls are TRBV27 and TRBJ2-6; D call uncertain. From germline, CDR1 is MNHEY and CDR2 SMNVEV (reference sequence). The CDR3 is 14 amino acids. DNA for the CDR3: TGCACCAGCAGTCCCAACTCTGGGGCCAACGTCCTGACTTTC. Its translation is CTSSPNSGANVLTF. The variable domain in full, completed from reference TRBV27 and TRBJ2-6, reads EAQVTQNPRYLITVTGKKLTVTCSQNMNHEYMSWYRQDPGLGLRQIYYSMNVEVTDKGDVPEGYKVSRKEKRNFPLILESPSPNQTSLYFCTSSPNSGANVLTFGAGSRLTVL.

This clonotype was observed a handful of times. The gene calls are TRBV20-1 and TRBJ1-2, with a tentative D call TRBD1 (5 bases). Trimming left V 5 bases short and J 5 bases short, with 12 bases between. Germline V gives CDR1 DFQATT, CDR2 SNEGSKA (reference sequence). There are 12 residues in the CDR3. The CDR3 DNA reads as TGCAGTGCTCCAGGGCCATTTTATGGCTACACCTTC. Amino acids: CSAPGPFYGYTF.

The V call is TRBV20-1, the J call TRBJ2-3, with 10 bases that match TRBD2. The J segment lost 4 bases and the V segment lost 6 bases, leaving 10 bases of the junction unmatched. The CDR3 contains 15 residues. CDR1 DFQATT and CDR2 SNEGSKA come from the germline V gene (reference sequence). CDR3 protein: CSARPGLASPDTQYF. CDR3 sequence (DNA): TGCAGTGCCCGACCGGGACTAGCGTCACCAGATACGCAGTATTTT.

The CDR3 here is CASSYSRSDTQYF. CDR3 nucleotide sequence: TGTGCCAGCAGCTACTCCAGGTCAGATACGCAGTATTTT. The chain is built from TRBV11-3 and TRBJ2-3; D gene ambiguous. The germline V gene encodes CDR1 SGHNT and CDR2 YENEEA. The CDR3 spans 13 residues. V was clipped by 4 bases and J by 4 bases, with 9 bases between them.

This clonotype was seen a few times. The CDR3 protein is CASSPGSLKWKYGYTF. In DNA, the CDR3 is TGTGCCAGCAGCCCCGGGAGCCTAAAGTGGAAGTATGGCTACACCTTC. The chain employs TRBV7-9 and TRBJ1-2; no clear D. CDR1 is SEHNR, CDR2 FQNEAQ, per germline (reference sequence). Trimming cost V 5 bases and J 5 bases, with 21 bases left between them. This CDR3 has 16 amino acids.

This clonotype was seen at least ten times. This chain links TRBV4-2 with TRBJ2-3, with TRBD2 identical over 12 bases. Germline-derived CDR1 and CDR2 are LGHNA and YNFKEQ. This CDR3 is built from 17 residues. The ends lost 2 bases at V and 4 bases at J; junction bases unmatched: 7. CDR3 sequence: CASSQTPTSGSSDTQYF. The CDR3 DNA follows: TGTGCCAGCAGCCAAACCCCGACTAGCGGGAGTTCAGATACGCAGTATTTT.

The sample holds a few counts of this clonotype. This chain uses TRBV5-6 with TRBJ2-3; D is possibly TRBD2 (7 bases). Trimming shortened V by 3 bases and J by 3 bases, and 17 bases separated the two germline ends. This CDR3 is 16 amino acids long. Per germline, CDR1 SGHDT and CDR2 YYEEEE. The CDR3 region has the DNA TGTGCCAGCAGCTACATGGAGGGAGGGGGGACAGATACGCAGTATTTT. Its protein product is CASSYMEGGGTDTQYF.

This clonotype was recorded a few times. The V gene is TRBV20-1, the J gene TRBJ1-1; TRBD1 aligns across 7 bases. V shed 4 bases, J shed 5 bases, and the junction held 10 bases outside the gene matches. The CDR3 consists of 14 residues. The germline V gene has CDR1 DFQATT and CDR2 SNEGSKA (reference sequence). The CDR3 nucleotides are TGCAGTGCTAAACTGACAGGGTACGTGACTGAAGCTTTCTTT. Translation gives CSAKLTGYVTEAFF.

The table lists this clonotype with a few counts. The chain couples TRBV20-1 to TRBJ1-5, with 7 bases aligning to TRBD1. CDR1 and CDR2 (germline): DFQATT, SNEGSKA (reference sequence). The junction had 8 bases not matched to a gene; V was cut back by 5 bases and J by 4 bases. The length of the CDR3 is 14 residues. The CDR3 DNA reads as TGCAGTGCTCAGGACAGGCGAGCAAATCAGCCCCAGCATTTT. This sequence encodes CSAQDRRANQPQHF.